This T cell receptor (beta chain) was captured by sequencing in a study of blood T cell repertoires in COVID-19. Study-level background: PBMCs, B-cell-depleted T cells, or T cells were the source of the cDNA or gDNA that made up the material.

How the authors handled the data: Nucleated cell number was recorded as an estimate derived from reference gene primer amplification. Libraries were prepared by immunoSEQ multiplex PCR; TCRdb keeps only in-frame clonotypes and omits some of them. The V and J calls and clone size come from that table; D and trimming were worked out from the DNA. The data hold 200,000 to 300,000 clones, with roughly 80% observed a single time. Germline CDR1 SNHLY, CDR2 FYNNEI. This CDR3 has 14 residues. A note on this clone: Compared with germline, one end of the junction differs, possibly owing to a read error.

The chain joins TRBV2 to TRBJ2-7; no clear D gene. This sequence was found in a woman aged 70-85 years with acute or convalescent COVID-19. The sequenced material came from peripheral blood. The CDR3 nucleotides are TGTGCCAGCAGCGAAGGTACCGGCTCCTACGAGCAGTACTTC. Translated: CASSEGTGSYEQYF. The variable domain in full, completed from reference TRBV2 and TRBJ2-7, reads EPEVTQTPSHQVTQMGQEVILRCVPISNHLYFYWYRQILGQKVEFLVSFYNNEISEKSEIFDDQFSVERPDGSNFTLKIRSTKLEDSAMYFCASSEGTGSYEQYFGPGTRLTVT.